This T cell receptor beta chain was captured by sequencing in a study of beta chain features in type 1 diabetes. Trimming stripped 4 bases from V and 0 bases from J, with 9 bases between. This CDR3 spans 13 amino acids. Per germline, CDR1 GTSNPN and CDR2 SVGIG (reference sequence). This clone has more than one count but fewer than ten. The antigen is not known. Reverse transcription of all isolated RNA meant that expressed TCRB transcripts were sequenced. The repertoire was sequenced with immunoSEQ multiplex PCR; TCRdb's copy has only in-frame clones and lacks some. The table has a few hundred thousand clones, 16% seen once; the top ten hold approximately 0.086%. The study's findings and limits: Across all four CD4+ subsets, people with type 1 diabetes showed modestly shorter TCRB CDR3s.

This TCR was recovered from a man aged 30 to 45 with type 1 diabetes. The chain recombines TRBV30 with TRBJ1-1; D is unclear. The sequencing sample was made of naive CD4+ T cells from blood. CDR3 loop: CAWTQRLNTEAFF. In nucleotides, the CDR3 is TGTGCCTGGACCCAACGACTGAACACTGAAGCTTTCTTT.